Below, 8 T cell receptor beta chains from the same sample are listed, as sequenced in a study of cytomegalovirus exposure and HLA in healthy donors. The primer mix had 60 Vbeta and 13 Jbeta primers. The repertoire was sequenced with immunoSEQ multiplex PCR; TCRdb's copy has only in-frame clones and lacks some. The repertoire includes 200,000 to 250,000 clones, approximately 79% of them detected once, and 1.5% to 2% sits in the top ten. The sequencing input was PBMCs. Every receptor here comes from a man younger than 35 in good health and CMV-seronegative.

This clone was counted a few times. V usage is TRBV4-3 and J usage is TRBJ2-3; tentative D call: TRBD2 (6 bases). CDR1 and CDR2 from the germline V gene are LGHNA and YSLEER. Between the trimmed V and J ends, which lost 3 bases and 9 bases, there was a span of 13 bases. The CDR3 consists of 13 residues. In DNA form, the CDR3 reads TGCGCCAGCAGCCAGGCCCTAGCGCCAACGCAGTATTTT. Encoded protein: CASSQALAPTQYF.

This clone was counted a few times. This sequence joins TRBV27 and TRBJ2-1; D perhaps matches TRBD1 (5 bases). V was clipped by 4 bases and J by 4 bases, with 11 bases between them. In germline, CDR1 is MNHEY, CDR2 SMNVEV (reference sequence). The CDR3 is 14 amino acids. The CDR3 loop reads CASSSQGEYNEQFF. In nucleotides, the CDR3 is TGTGCCAGCAGTTCCCAGGGCGAATACAATGAGCAGTTCTTC.

CDR3 in DNA: TGTGCCACCAGCAGCGTTAGCGGGAGGGCCGGCACCGGGGAGCTGTTTTTT. Its protein is CATSSVSGRAGTGELFF. The chain recombines TRBV15 with TRBJ2-2, with 11 bases matching TRBD2. The CDR3 sequence is 17 residues long. The junction had 7 bases not matched to a gene; V was cut back by 3 bases and J by 4 bases. Germline V gene lookup returns CDR1 LNHNV and CDR2 YYDKDF (reference sequence).

Concerning this clone itself: This sample includes further DNA sequences coding for the same CDR3. The chain recombines TRBV2 with TRBJ1-1; D is unresolved. CDR1 SNHLY and CDR2 FYNNEI come from the germline V gene. The CDR3 runs to 13 residues. The ends were cut back, 1 base at V and 3 bases at J, with 6 bases in the middle. The DNA for the CDR3 is TGTGCCAGCAGTGAAGACACCTACACTGAAGCTTTCTTT. Protein: CASSEDTYTEAFF. The full variable domain, with the rest looked up from reference TRBV2 and TRBJ1-1, is EPEVTQTPSHQVTQMGQEVILRCVPISNHLYFYWYRQILGQKVEFLVSFYNNEISEKSEIFDDQFSVERPDGSNFTLKIRSTKLEDSAMYFCASSEDTYTEAFFGQGTRLTVV.

CDR3 sequence (DNA): TGTGCCAGCAGGGGGCTGGGACTAGCGGGAGAGAGCTCCTACAATGAGCAGTTCTTC. It specifies CASRGLGLAGESSYNEQFF. V gene TRBV27 combines with J gene TRBJ2-1; TRBD2 aligns across 14 bases. Per germline, CDR1 MNHEY and CDR2 SMNVEV (reference sequence). The V and J ends lost 6 bases and 0 bases, in that order; junction bases with no gene match: 10. CDR3 length equals 19 residues.

This rearrangement joins TRBV12-5 to TRBJ1-6; TRBD1 agrees at 9 bases. Trimming cost V 0 bases and J 6 bases; bases outside gene matches: 0. Germline CDR1 LGHNT, CDR2 FRNRAP. The CDR3 is 15 residues long. CDR3 coding DNA: TGTGCTAGTGGTTTGGTGGGACAGGGTAATTCACCCCTCCACTTT. Protein product: CASGLVGQGNSPLHF.

The CDR3 sequence: CASSQEGLAESYNEQFF. The CDR3 DNA follows: TGCGCCAGCAGCCAAGAAGGGCTAGCGGAGTCCTACAATGAGCAGTTCTTC. The chain combines TRBV4-1 with TRBJ2-1; 7 positions match TRBD2. J lost 1 base, V lost 0 bases, and 6 bases had no gene match. Germline V CDR1 and CDR2: MGHRA, YSYEKL. There are 17 residues in the CDR3.

V is TRBV25-1 and J is TRBJ1-1, with TRBD1 identical over 7 bases. The CDR3 is 16 amino acids. CDR1 and CDR2 (germline): MGHDK, SYGVNS. After removal of 1 base from V and 1 base from J, the junction contained 6 bases not matched to a gene. CDR3 protein: CASSELEGAGNTEAFF. In DNA form, the CDR3 reads TGTGCCAGCAGTGAATTGGAGGGGGCCGGGAACACTGAAGCTTTCTTT.